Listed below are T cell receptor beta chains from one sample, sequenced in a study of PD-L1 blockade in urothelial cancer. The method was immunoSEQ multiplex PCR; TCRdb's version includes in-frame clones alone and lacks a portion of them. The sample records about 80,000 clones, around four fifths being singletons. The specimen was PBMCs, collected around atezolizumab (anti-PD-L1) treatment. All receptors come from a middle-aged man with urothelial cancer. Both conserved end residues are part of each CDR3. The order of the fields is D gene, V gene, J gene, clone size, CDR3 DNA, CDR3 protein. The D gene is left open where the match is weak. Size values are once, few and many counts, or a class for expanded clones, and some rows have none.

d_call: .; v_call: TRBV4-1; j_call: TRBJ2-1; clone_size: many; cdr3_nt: TGCGCCAGCAGCCAAGAAGGGAAACTAGGTAGCTCCTACAATGAGCAGTTCTTC; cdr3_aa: CASSQEGKLGSSYNEQFF
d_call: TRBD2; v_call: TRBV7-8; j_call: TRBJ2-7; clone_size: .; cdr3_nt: TGTGCCAGCAGCCCCGGGACTAGCGGGGTGGATGAGCAGTACTTC; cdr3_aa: CASSPGTSGVDEQYF
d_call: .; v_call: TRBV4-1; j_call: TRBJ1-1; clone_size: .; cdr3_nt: TGCGCCAGCAGCCAACCCCGGGGAGGAATGAACACTGAAGCTTTCTTT; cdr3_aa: CASSQPRGGMNTEAFF
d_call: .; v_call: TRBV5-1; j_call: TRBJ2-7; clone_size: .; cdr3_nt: TGCGCCAGCAGCAATAACAGGGCCCCCTACGAGCAGTACTTC; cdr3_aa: CASSNNRAPYEQYF
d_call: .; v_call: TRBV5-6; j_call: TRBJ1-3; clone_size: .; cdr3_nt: TGTGCCAGCAGCTTCACAGATGGAAACACCATATATTTT; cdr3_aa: CASSFTDGNTIYF
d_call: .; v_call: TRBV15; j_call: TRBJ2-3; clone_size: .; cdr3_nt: TGTGCCACCAGCAGAGATCGCGGAACAGATACGCAGTATTTT; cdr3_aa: CATSRDRGTDTQYF
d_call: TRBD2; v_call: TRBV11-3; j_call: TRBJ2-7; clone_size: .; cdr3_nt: TGTGCCAGCAGCACTGGGGGGGGACCATCCTACGAGCAGTACTTC; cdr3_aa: CASSTGGGPSYEQYF
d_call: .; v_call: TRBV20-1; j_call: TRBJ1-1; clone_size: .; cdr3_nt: TGCAGTGCTAGGCGCGGTGGAGCTTTCTTT; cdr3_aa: CSARRGGAFF
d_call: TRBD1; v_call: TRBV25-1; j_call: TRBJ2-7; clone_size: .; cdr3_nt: TGTGCCAGCAGTGAATGGGACAGGTACGAGCAGTACTTC; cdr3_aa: CASSEWDRYEQYF
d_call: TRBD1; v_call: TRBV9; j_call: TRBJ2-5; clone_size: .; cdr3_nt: TGTGCCAGCAGCGGAACCGGACAGGGGCCAGGGGAGACCCAGTACTTC; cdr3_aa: CASSGTGQGPGETQYF
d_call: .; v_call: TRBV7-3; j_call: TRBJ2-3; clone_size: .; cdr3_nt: TGTGCCAGCAGCTCCTGGGCAGGGACAGATACGCAGTATTTT; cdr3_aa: CASSSWAGTDTQYF
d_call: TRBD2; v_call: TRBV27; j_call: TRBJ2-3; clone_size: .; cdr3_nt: TGTGCCAGCGGGGGTCTAGCGGGAGTTGATACGCAGTATTTT; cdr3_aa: CASGGLAGVDTQYF
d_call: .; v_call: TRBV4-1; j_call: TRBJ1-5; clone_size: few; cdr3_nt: TGCGCCAGCAGCCAAGGGGGGGAGGTCGGGGCAGGTCAGCCCCAGCATTTT; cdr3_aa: CASSQGGEVGAGQPQHF
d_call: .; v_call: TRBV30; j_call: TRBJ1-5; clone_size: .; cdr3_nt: TGTGCCTGGAGCCCGGGGGGAAATCAGCCCCAGCATTTT; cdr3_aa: CAWSPGGNQPQHF
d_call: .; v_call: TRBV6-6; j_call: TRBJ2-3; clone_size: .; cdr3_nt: TGTGCCACTAATACGAGGGATACGCAGTATTTT; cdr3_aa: CATNTRDTQYF
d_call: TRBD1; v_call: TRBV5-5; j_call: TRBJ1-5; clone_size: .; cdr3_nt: TGTGCCAGCAGCTTAAGGGACAGGGGAGGGGAGCGCAATCAGCCCCAGCATTTT; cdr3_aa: CASSLRDRGGERNQPQHF
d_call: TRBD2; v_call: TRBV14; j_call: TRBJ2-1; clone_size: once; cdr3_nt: TGTGCCAGCAGCCCTTATCCGGGACTAGCGGGAGGGGCCTCCTACAATGAGCAGTTCTTC; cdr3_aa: CASSPYPGLAGGASYNEQFF
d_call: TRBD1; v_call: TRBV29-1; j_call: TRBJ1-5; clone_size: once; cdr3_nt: TGCAGCGGGGGACAGGGGGTCGATCAGCCCCAGCATTTT; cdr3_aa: CSGGQGVDQPQHF
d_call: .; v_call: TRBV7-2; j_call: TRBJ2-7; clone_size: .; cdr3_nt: TGTGCCAGCAGCCCTGACTCCCGGGGCTACGAGCAGTACTTC; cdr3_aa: CASSPDSRGYEQYF
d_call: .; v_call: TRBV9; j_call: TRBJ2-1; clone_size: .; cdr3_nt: TGTGCCAGCAGCGTCCGGGACTTCTACAATGAGCAGTTCTTC; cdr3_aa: CASSVRDFYNEQFF
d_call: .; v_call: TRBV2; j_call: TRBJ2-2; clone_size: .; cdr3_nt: TGTGCCAGCAGCCCTCGGGTGCGGGACGGGGAGCTGTTTTTT; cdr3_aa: CASSPRVRDGELFF
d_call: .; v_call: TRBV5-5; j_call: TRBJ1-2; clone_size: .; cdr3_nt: TGTGCCAGCAGCCCCCTCCCCGCCAGGGGATATGGCTACACCTTC; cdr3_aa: CASSPLPARGYGYTF
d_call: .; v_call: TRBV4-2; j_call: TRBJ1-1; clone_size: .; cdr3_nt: TGTGCCAGCAGCCCCAGGGTGAACACTGAAGCTTTCTTT; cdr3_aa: CASSPRVNTEAFF
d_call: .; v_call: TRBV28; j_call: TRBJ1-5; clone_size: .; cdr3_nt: TGTGCCAGCACCGACGGGACATACAGCAATCAGCCCCAGCATTTT; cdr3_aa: CASTDGTYSNQPQHF
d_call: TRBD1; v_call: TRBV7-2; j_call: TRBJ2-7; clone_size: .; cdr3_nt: TGTGCCACAGCCTTCGACAGGGTTTCCTACGAGCAGTACTTC; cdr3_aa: CATAFDRVSYEQYF
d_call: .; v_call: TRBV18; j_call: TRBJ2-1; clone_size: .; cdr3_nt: TGTGCCAGCTCACGGGGGGACCAGCCCCTTATCTCCTACAATGAGCAGTTCTTC; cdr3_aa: CASSRGDQPLISYNEQFF
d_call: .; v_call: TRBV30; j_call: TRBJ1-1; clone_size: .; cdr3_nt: TGTGCCTGGAGGGGGTCAGGGGAGACTGAAGCTTTCTTT; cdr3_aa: CAWRGSGETEAFF
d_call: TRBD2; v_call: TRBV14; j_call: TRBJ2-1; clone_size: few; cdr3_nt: TGTGCCAGCAGGCAAAGTTTAGGGACTAGCGTCCATGAGCAGTTCTTC; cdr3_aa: CASRQSLGTSVHEQFF
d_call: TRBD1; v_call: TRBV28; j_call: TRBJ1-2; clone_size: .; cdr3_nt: TGTGCCAGCAGTAGCACCGAGGGGGCTTATGGCTACACCTTC; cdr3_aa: CASSSTEGAYGYTF
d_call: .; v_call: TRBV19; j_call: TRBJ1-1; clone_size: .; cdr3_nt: TGTGCCAGTAGAATCACTCGGAGCACTGAAGCTTTCTTT; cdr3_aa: CASRITRSTEAFF
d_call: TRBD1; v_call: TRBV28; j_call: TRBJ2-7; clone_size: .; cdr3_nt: TGTGCCAGCAGTTTCGGGACAGCCTACGAGCAGTACTTC; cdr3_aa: CASSFGTAYEQYF
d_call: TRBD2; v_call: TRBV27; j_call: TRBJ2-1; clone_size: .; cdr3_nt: TGTGCCAGCAGTTTAGGCGGGAGACCCTACAATGAGCAGTTCTTC; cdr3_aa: CASSLGGRPYNEQFF
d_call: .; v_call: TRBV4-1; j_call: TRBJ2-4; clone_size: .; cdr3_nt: TGCGCCAGCAGCCAAGATTCGGCCCGGGACATTCAGTACTTC; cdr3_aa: CASSQDSARDIQYF
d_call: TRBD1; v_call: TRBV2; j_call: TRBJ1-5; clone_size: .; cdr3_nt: TGTGCCAGCAGCTCCGGGACAGGGCGAAATCAGCCCCAGCATTTT; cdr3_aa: CASSSGTGRNQPQHF
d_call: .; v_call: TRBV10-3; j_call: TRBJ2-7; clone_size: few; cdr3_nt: TGTGCCATTACCCGTTTAACGGGGAGAAAGTACTTC; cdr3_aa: CAITRLTGRKYF
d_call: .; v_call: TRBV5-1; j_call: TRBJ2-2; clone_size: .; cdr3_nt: TGCGCCAGCAGCTTGTCCGGGAGTAACACCGGGGAGCTGTTTTTT; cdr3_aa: CASSLSGSNTGELFF
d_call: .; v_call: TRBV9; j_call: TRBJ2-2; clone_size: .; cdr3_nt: TGTGCCAGCAACAGGGTGGATTCCGGGGAGCTGTTTTTT; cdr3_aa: CASNRVDSGELFF
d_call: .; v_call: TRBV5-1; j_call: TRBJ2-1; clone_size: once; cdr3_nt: TGCGCCAGCAGCTTGGCCGTGTGGAGTGAGCAGTTCTTC; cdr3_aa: CASSLAVWSEQFF
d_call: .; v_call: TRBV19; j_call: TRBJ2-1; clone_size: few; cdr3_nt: TGTGCCAGTAAGAGTGGGGGGAGCGAGTTCTTC; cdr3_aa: CASKSGGSEFF
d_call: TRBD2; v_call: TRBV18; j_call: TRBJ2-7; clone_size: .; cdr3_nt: TGTGCCAGCTCACCTCTGCGGGAGGTCTACGAGCAGTACTTC; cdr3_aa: CASSPLREVYEQYF
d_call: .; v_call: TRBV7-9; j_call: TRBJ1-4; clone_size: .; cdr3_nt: TGTGCCAGCAGTACCTTTTCCGGGGGAGGTCGGGAAAAACTGTTTTTT; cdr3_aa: CASSTFSGGGREKLFF
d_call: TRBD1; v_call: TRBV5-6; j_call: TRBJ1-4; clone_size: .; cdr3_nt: TGTGCCAGCAGCCGAAGGACAGGGACAAATGAAAAACTGTTTTTT; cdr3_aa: CASSRRTGTNEKLFF
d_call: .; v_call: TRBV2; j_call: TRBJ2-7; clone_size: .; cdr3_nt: TGTGCCAGCAGTCTCCTTCAGGATCGACTACAGCAGTACTTC; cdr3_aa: CASSLLQDRLQQYF
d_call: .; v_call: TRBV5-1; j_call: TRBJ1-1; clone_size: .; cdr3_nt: TGCGCCAGCAGCTTGCCGGGTAGCCTAACTGAAGCTTTCTTT; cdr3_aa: CASSLPGSLTEAFF
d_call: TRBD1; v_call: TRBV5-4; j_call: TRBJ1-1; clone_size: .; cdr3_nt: TGTGCCAGCAGCCCGGTCCAAGGACAGGGGGTCTCTGAAGCTTTCTTT; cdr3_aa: CASSPVQGQGVSEAFF
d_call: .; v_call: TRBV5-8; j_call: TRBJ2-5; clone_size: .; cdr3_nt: TGTGCCAGCAGCCCCGGGAGACGGGCTCTGGGGGAGACCCAGTACTTC; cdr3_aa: CASSPGRRALGETQYF
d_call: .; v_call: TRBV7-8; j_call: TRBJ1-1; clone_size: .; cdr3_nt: TGTGCCAGCAGCCCCCGGAGGGTGAACACTGAAGCTTTCTTT; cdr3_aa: CASSPRRVNTEAFF
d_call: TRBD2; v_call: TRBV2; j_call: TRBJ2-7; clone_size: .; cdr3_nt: TGTGCCAGCCTCCCCACAGCGGGAGGGTCCTACGAGCAGTACTTC; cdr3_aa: CASLPTAGGSYEQYF
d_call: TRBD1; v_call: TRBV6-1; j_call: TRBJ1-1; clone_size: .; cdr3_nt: TGTGCCAGCAGTGAAGGGAGTTTGAGACAGGGCGCGTTGGAAGCTTTCTTT; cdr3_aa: CASSEGSLRQGALEAFF
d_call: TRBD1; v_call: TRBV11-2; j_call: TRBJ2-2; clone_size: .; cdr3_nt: TGTGCCAGCAGCTTAGTGACCGGGACAGGTGTGAGCACCGGGGAGCTGTTTTTT; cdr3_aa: CASSLVTGTGVSTGELFF
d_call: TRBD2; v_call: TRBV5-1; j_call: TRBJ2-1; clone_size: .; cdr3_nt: TGCGCCAGCAGCTTGTTAGCGGGAGAAGCGAGTGAGCAGTTCTTC; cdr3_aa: CASSLLAGEASEQFF
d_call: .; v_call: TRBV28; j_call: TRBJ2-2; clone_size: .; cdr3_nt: TGTGCCAGCAGTCTCAAGGTCGCCTTGACTCAACGGGAGTCGAACACCGGGGAGCTGTTTTTT; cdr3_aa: CASSLKVALTQRESNTGELFF
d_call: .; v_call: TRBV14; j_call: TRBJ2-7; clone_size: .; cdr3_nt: TGTGCCAGCAGCCGTGTATCGCAGGGGTCTTACGAGCAGTACTTC; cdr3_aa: CASSRVSQGSYEQYF
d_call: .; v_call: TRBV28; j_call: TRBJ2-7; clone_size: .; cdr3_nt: TGTGCCAGCAGTTTATTTGGGCGGGGCTCCTACGAGCAGTACTTC; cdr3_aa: CASSLFGRGSYEQYF
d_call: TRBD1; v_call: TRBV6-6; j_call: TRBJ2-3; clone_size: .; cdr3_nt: TGTGCCAGCAGCCCAGGGGGCTGGGCAGATACGCAGTATTTT; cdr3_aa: CASSPGGWADTQYF